The clone carrying this T cell receptor beta chain was counted a few times. Time point: patch test 2, 6 weeks after DPC sensitization. Treatment denoted: therapeutic diphenylcyclopropenone sensitization with weekly scalp DPC. TCRdb used MiXCR to reprocess the RACE reads, holding one entry per CDR3 protein. This sample has some 88,000 distinct CDR3 sequences, with 9.5% to 11% found just once. Trimming removed 5 bases from V and 5 bases from J, with 16 bases in between. Germline V CDR1 and CDR2: SGHTA, FQGTGA. The CDR3 contains 15 residues. The sample is drawn from a study of human T cells and chemical hapten exposure.

The TCR was taken from a man aged 40-49 years with alopecia areata. Some clones in this sample may be carry-over from other donors' samples. The sample was whole blood, taken in connection with sensitization to the hapten diphenylcyclopropenone (DPC). This chain uses TRBV7-3 with TRBJ2-1; D remains ambiguous. CDR3 in amino acids: CASSRGRIADNEQFF. DNA for the CDR3: TGTGCCAGCAGCCGTGGACGGATCGCCGACAATGAGCAGTTCTTC.